This paragraph covers one T cell receptor (beta chain) sequence. Its antigen is currently not known. Base qualities are not provided; no much larger clone lies one nucleotide away. The cohort comprised 666 healthy bone marrow donors. All cohort members were sampled while nominally healthy, although unrecorded immune exposures were likely present. The donor was CMV seronegative and belonged to the group of 352 seronegative cohort members. Each donor provided a peripheral blood sample, and peripheral blood mononuclear cells were used for TCR beta sequencing. The Qiagen DNeasy Blood Extraction Kit was used to extract genomic DNA from the blood cell samples. This specimen belongs to a study of cytomegalovirus exposure and HLA in healthy donors (dated by TCRdb to about 2017). Context from the whole study: An earlier analysis of approximately 640 of the donors reported 250 to 300 Gb of sequence data and 120 million or so unique TCR beta sequences from about 179 million T cells. Roughly 300 gigabases of sequencing data and around 80 million unique TCR sequences made up an early release that covered nearly 650 HLA-typed donors. The genetic ancestry cluster associated with self-reported Caucasian donors included approximately 85% of the roughly 400 genotyped donors. The study aimed to test whether cataloging public T cell receptors could reveal signatures of past pathogen exposure. Using immunosequencing, the study profiled T cell repertoires from some 670 subjects and related those repertoires to cytomegalovirus serostatus. Along with the roughly 700-subject first cohort, a separate validation cohort of over 90 different subjects was used. To predict cytomegalovirus infection status, the study combined high-throughput TCR immunosequencing, statistical association of individual TCRs with disease status, and machine learning. A later analysis re-examined previously published TCR beta repertoires from hundreds of donors and added high-resolution HLA genotyping to investigate patterns of TCR occurrence. Rather than drawing on any new phenotypic data, the later analysis identified candidate immune exposures from TCR beta sequences and the way those sequences occurred across donors. An earlier analysis of approximately 630 of the donors applied high-throughput TCR beta sequencing to assess whether each TCR beta V gene segment acted as functional or pseudogenic. Donor age, sex, ethnicity and CMV serostatus were collected together with the repertoire data. Genome-wide SNP genotypes for about three fifths of the roughly 670 donors were used in a later genetic analysis, which treated that subset as a discovery cohort. All discovery cohort repertoires had been generated on a single sequencing platform. Class I and class II HLA loci were covered by the typing at four-digit resolution. The number of donors typed differed by locus, with 629-630 for A, B, C, DRB1 and DQB1, roughly 550 for DQA1, about 610 for DPA1, and over 400 for DPB1. Roughly five DR-DQ haplotypes were handled as single units for association and clustering because linkage in the cohort was strong. On average, over 200,000 unique TCR beta nucleotide sequences were sequenced per donor among 300 to 500 genotyped donors of the cohort, with roughly a sixth of those sequences being non-productive. The investigation overall reported the following: In an earlier analysis of some 540 of the donors, most TCR beta V segments appeared in productive rearrangements about 87% or about 30% of the time, broadly matching IMGT annotations. The classifier was reported to diagnose cytomegalovirus status with high specificity and sensitivity in both the original and validation cohorts. In the study, some 160 TCR beta chains were listed as associated with cytomegalovirus. An association between a missense DCLRE1C variant and V-gene and J-gene trimming of TCR beta chains was found in a later genetic analysis and replicated in an independent cohort. A later analysis reported that several top co-occurrence clusters appeared linked to parvovirus B19, influenza, CMV and Epstein-Barr virus. A few of the identified cytomegalovirus-associated TCR beta chains were confirmed in vitro to be specific for cytomegalovirus antigens. Because HLA typing was unavailable for some donors at each locus, only the typed subset was used in association tests. The authors suggested that the approach could potentially be generalized to other disease states and immunological phenotypes. A further reported finding was that TCR beta sequences accurately predicted the HLA-A and HLA-B alleles for most subjects in the first cohort. When HLA alleles, especially DR and DQ, strongly co-occurred, attributing TCR associations to individual alleles was difficult. Most TCR sequences were observed very rarely across donors, whereas some public TCRs were present in many individuals. Immune exposure information for the cohort was limited to CMV serostatus. Linkage disequilibrium might explain the correlated functional status among segregating V segments, but an unknown experimental factor could not be excluded. Presence/absence analyses assumed roughly uniform sequencing depth across donors, an assumption that may not hold. Specific HLA alleles were associated with roughly 17,000 TCR beta sequences at a false discovery rate of 0.05 in a later analysis. Because counts were too low, roughly 18 rarely observed V segments, including chromosome 9 orphons, were left out of the earlier analysis of several hundred of the donors. In a later analysis, HLA-associated TCR beta chains showed more clonal expansion and lower generation probabilities than non-associated chains that were equally common. The sequencing pipeline was judged likely to have produced a cluster of highly shared sequence variants as a technical artifact. In a later analysis, most CMV-associated TCR beta chains were found to appear HLA-restricted, with HLA associations seemingly driven largely by CMV exposure. According to a later analysis, TCR association rates differed among HLA loci, with DRB1 alleles showing the most associated TCRs and HLA-C alleles showing the fewest. The cohort was sequenced for TCR beta chains only, and without alpha or paired-chain data the features that could be detected were limited. According to a later genetic analysis, donors in an Asian-associated ancestry cluster had fewer N-insertions in productive TCRs than the approximately 670-donor mean.

Libraries came from the immunoSEQ multiplex PCR assay. For the multiplex PCR, a mixture combining 60 forward primers for TCR Vbeta segments and 13 reverse primers for TCR Jbeta segments was used. The CDR3 region of rearranged TCR beta genes was amplified from genomic DNA by a multiplex PCR assay. The amplified TCR beta libraries were sequenced on the Illumina HiSeq System as 87-base-pair reads. In the authors' own workflow: A later analysis tallied 75 million to 85 million unique TCR beta chains across the 640 or so repertoires, and about 12 million of those chains were shared by two or more donors. A nearest-neighbor algorithm error-corrected the raw reads and collapsed the reads into unique sequences, merging closely related sequences to remove PCR and sequencing errors. Alignment of CDR3 sequences to IMGT reference sequences was used to assign V, D and J gene segments. Each retained sequence needed at least a six-nucleotide match to both a V gene segment and a J gene segment. A rearrangement was called productive if the CDR3 had no stop codons and remained in frame with V and J, and every other rearrangement was called non-productive. CDR3 was defined by IMGT convention, running from the second conserved V-encoded cysteine to the conserved J-encoded phenylalanine. The earlier analysis of fewer than 700 of the donors excluded sequences that lacked an unambiguous match to a single V gene segment. An earlier analysis of fewer than 750 of the donors classified V segments as functional when productive rearrangements were above 56.7% and as segregating when the standard deviation between donors was above 5%. To diagnose cytomegalovirus status from the catalog of TCR beta chain sequences, a statistical classification framework was built. In a later analysis, V and J genes were assigned by comparing TCR nucleotide sequences against IMGT/GENE-DB human TR gene sequences. A later analysis assigned CDR3 sequences and most-parsimonious VDJ recombination scenarios with the TCRdist pipeline. In a later analysis, every TCR beta chain was defined by the combination of its CDR3 amino acid sequence and its V-gene family, and reads without a unique V-gene family were dropped. A later analysis removed roughly 590 highly shared, low-generation-probability nucleotide sequences to deal with suspected cross-contamination and a sequencing artifact. For each public chain, a later analysis derived a clonal expansion index from normalized ranks of inferred template counts within each repertoire. A later analysis computed generation probabilities with a VDJ recombination model fitted to out-of-frame rearrangements, and checked the results against IGoR. In a later analysis, hypergeometric tests were used to score TCR-TCR, TCR-HLA and TCR-CMV co-occurrence, with a repertoire-size bias correction applied to TCR pairs. False discovery rates were estimated in a later analysis by permuting HLA or CMV assignments 20 times. A later analysis grouped co-occurring TCRs with DBSCAN, adding TCRdist sequence similarity when clustering within HLA-allele-positive subsets. Repertoires with fewer than 30,000 or more than 120,000 public chains, plus five repertoires with anomalous nucleotide sharing, were excluded from co-occurrence clustering. TCRdb provides this immuneACCESS table in a form limited to in-frame rearrangements. Some clones are lacking; in checked studies, under half of them reflect an unresolved V gene, and why the rest are absent is not known. The V and J calls and clone size are taken from that table; D and trimming were inferred from the DNA. This sample comprises roughly 20,000 clones, about 75% of them detected only once. Less than 4.5% of the sample lies in the top ten.

The clonotype was recovered from a man younger than 35 in good health and CMV-seronegative. Sequenced sample: PBMCs.

The CDR3: CASSQGWGPNSNQPQHF. The nucleotide sequence reads as follows: TGCGCCAGCAGCCAAGGTTGGGGCCCCAACAGCAATCAGCCCCAGCATTTT. The V and J genes are TRBV4-1 and TRBJ1-5; the D region possibly corresponds to TRBD1 (5 bases align). V is pared back by 1 base and J by 1 base, with 14 bases lying between the germline termini. Taken from the germline V gene, the CDR1 and CDR2 loops are MGHRA and YSYEKL. The CDR3 runs 17 residues from the cysteine to the phenylalanine. The read is trimmed to its CDR3 DNA, 51 bases read in frame from base 1.